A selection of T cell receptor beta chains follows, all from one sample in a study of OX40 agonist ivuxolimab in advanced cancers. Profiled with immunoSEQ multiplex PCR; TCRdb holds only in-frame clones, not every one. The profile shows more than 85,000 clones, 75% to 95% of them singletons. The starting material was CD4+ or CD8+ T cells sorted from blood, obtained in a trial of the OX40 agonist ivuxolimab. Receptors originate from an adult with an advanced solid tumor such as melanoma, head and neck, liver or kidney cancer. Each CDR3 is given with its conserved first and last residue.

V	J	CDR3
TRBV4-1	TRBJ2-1	CASSQEPLAGGPRFF
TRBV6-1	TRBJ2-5	CASNIRALKTQYF
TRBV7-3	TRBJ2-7	CASSPGTGPYEQYF
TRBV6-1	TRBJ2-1	CASTRTGSERNEQFF
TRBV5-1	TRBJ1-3	CASSLEAGHGSGNTIYF
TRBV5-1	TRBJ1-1	CASSLLAGMNTEAFF
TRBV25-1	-	CASSQPGPLSYEQYF
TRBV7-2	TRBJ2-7	CASSLGTTSGRIEQYF
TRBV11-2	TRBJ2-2	CASSRRIAGGTGELFF
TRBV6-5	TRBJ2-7	CASSYYRTSLGEQYF
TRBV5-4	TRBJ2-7	CASSWGGAGASYEQYF
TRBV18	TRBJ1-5	CASSPQQGDDQPQHF
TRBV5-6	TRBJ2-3	CASSWGLATDTQYF
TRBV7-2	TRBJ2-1	CASSLAGLRHEQFF
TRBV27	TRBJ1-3	CASSPTVSGNTIYF